A selection of T cell receptor beta chains follows, all from one sample in a study of T cell responses to AZD1222 COVID-19 vaccine. Only in-frame clones appear in the TCRdb table, and some are missing; sequencing was by immunoSEQ multiplex PCR. The table includes 160,000 or so clones, 85% to 95% detected once. Sequenced here: peripheral blood, sampled on day 0 of AZD1222 vaccination. These receptors came from an adult in good health. The CDR3 runs from the conserved cysteine through the conserved F or W. Fields, in order: V gene, D gene, clone size, J gene, CDR3 protein, CDR3 DNA. D genes are given only for firm matches. For some rows the clone size is stated as once, few or many, or as a class when expanded; others skip it.

>TRBV2|-|-|TRBJ1-1
CASSVGQHTEAFF
TGTGCCAGCAGTGTCGGCCAACACACTGAAGCTTTCTTT
>TRBV7-8|-|-|TRBJ2-5
CASSRAGWLSGKEETQYF
TGTGCCAGCAGCCGGGCCGGCTGGCTCTCCGGGAAAGAAGAGACCCAGTACTTC
>TRBV19|-|-|TRBJ1-1
CASRTGGGRSGEAFF
TGTGCCAGTAGGACCGGGGGAGGACGGTCGGGTGAAGCTTTCTTT
>TRBV3-1/TRBV3-2|TRBD1|-|TRBJ1-3
CASSLTGGGLEYTIYF
TGTGCCAGCAGCCTCACAGGGGGGGGCTTGGAGTACACCATATATTTT
>TRBV15|-|-|TRBJ2-6
CATSRPIPGPGPESSGANVLTF
TGTGCCACCAGCAGACCCATACCCGGCCCCGGTCCTGAGAGCTCTGGGGCCAACGTCCTGACTTTC
>TRBV2|TRBD2|-|TRBJ2-7
CASNDILLAGEAYEQYF
TGTGCCAGCAACGACATCTTACTAGCGGGAGAGGCCTACGAGCAGTACTTC
>TRBV5-1|TRBD1|-|TRBJ1-1
CASSRTGTNTEAFF
TGCGCCAGCAGCCGGACAGGAACGAACACTGAAGCTTTCTTT
>TRBV10-3|-|-|TRBJ2-7
CAIRGRDYEQYF
TGTGCCATCCGGGGCAGGGACTACGAGCAGTACTTC
>TRBV6-1|-|-|TRBJ2-7
CASSEIGEQYF
TGTGCCAGCAGTGAAATCGGGGAGCAGTACTTC
>TRBV18|-|-|TRBJ1-1
CASSPRPGGLGAFF
TGTGCCAGCTCACCACGCCCAGGTGGGTTGGGGGCTTTCTTT
>TRBV5-1|TRBD2|-|TRBJ2-1
CASRAAGVNEQFF
TGCGCCAGCAGGGCGGCGGGAGTTAATGAGCAGTTCTTC
>TRBV27|-|-|TRBJ2-1
CASSFLRHLYNEQFF
TGTGCCAGCAGTTTCCTGAGACACCTCTACAATGAGCAGTTCTTC
>TRBV15|-|once|TRBJ1-5
CATSRPQGRGNQPQHF
TGTGCCACCAGCAGACCACAGGGTAGGGGCAATCAGCCCCAGCATTTT
>TRBV9|-|-|TRBJ2-7
CASSVAGINSYEQYF
TGTGCCAGCAGCGTAGCAGGCATAAACTCCTACGAGCAGTACTTC
>TRBV7-6|-|-|TRBJ1-5
CASSLGSGGADQPQHF
TGTGCCAGCAGCTTAGGGTCCGGGGGCGCGGATCAGCCCCAGCATTTT
>TRBV5-1|TRBD1|-|TRBJ2-3
CASSPDRDLSDTQYF
TGCGCCAGCAGCCCAGACAGGGATTTATCAGATACGCAGTATTTT
>TRBV19|TRBD2|-|TRBJ2-2
CATLAANTGELFF
TGTGCCACCCTAGCGGCGAACACCGGGGAGCTGTTTTTT
>TRBV10-3|-|-|TRBJ1-2
CATHAYQGINGYTF
TGTGCCACCCACGCCTACCAGGGTATCAATGGCTACACCTTC
>TRBV6-6|-|-|TRBJ1-3
CASSPRDTPRSGNTIYF
TGTGCCAGCAGTCCACGGGACACCCCTAGGTCTGGAAACACCATATATTTT
>TRBV11-2|-|-|TRBJ2-5
CASSPRTEKETQYF
TGTGCCAGCAGCCCCCGGACTGAAAAAGAGACCCAGTACTTC
>TRBV21-1|-|-|TRBJ2-7
CASSKGASYEQYF
TGTGCCAGCAGCAAAGGAGCAAGCTACGAGCAGTACTTC
>TRBV11-2|-|-|TRBJ1-5
CASSLDRNQPQHF
TGTGCCAGCAGTCTGGACCGAAATCAGCCCCAGCATTTT
>TRBV11-2|-|-|TRBJ1-2
CASSLTRSHGYTF
TGTGCCAGCAGCCTTACCAGATCCCATGGCTACACCTTC